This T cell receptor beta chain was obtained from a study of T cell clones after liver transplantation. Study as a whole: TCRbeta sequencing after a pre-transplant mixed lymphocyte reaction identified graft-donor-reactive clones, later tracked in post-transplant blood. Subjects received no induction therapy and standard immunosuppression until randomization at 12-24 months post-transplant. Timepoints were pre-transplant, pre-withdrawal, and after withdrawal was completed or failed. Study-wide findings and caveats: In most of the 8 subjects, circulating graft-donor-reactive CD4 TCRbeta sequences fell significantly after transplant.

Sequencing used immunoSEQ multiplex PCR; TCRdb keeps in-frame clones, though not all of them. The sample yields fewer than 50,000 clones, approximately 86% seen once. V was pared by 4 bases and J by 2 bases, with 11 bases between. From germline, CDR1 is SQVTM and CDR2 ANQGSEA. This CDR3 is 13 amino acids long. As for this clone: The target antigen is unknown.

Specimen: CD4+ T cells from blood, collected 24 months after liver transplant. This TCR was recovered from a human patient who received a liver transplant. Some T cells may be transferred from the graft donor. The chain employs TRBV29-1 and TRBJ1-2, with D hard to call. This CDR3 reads CSVVAYTNYGYTF. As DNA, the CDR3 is TGCAGCGTTGTCGCTTATACAAACTATGGCTACACCTTC.